These 5 T cell receptor beta chains were sequenced from one sample in a study of cytomegalovirus exposure and HLA in healthy donors (dated by TCRdb to about 2017). Libraries were built with the immunoSEQ multiplex PCR assay. For the multiplex PCR, a mixture combining 60 forward primers for TCR Vbeta segments and 13 reverse primers for TCR Jbeta segments was used. Imported from immuneACCESS, the table was reduced by TCRdb to in-frame sequences with V and J called. These copies leave out some clones; in studies compared against another copy, an unresolved V gene accounts for under half, and the cause of the remainder is not known. This sample gives some 180,000 clones in total; roughly 74% of them show up just once. Approximately 2.6% of the sample is taken by the ten largest. The sequenced sample was PBMCs. These receptor sequences come from a female donor in good health and CMV-seronegative.

The chain couples TRBV11-1 to TRBJ2-6, with D uncertain. The CDR3 is 15 amino acids. The germline V gene encodes CDR1 SGHAT and CDR2 FQDESV (reference sequence). The V end lost 3 bases, the J end lost 1 base, and 7 bases lay between the germline ends. The CDR3 reads CASSFLTSGANVLTF. In DNA form, the CDR3 reads TGTGCCAGCAGCTTTTTAACTTCTGGGGCCAACGTCCTGACTTTC. Complete variable domain (other parts from reference TRBV11-1 and TRBJ2-6): EAEVAQSPRYKITEKSQAVAFWCDPISGHATLYWYRQILGQGPELLVQFQDESVVDDSQLPKDRFSAERLKGVDSTLKIQPAELGDSAMYLCASSFLTSGANVLTFGAGSRLTVL.

V gene TRBV5-1 combines with J gene TRBJ2-7; D is ambiguous. The germline CDR1 and CDR2 sequences are SGHRS and YFSETQ. This CDR3 is built from 12 residues. V lost 3 bases to trimming and J lost 2 bases, with 6 bases between them. For the CDR3, the DNA is TGCGCCAGCAGCTCGGGTGCCTACGAGCAGTACTTC. Translated, it gives CASSSGAYEQYF.

The J gene is TRBJ1-1, the V gene TRBV30, with D possibly being TRBD1 (5 bases). Trimming removed 2 bases from V and 6 bases from J, with 13 bases in between. The CDR3 is 13 residues long. Germline values: CDR1 GTSNPN, CDR2 SVGIG (reference sequence). CDR3 protein: CAWSWDSRAEAFF. As DNA, the CDR3 is TGTGCCTGGAGTTGGGACTCGCGGGCTGAAGCTTTCTTT. Using reference TRBV30 and TRBJ1-1 for the parts outside the CDR3, the full variable domain is SQTIHQWPATLVQPVGSPLSLECTVEGTSNPNLYWYRQAAGRGLQLLFYSVGIGQISSEVPQNLSASRPQDRQFILSSKKLLLSDSGFYLCAWSWDSRAEAFFGQGTRLTVV.

The table lists this clone with a count of one. The chain is built from TRBV25-1 and TRBJ2-7; the match to TRBD2 covers 10 bases. Germline V gene sequence: CDR1 MGHDK, CDR2 SYGVNS. The length of the CDR3 is 15 residues. J lost 5 bases, V lost 2 bases, and 6 bases had no gene match. The CDR3 DNA reads TGTGCCAGCAGTGAACAAGCGGGAGGGTTAAACGAGCAGTACTTC. Translating it yields CASSEQAGGLNEQYF.

The chain links TRBV4-2 to TRBJ2-7; 11 positions match TRBD2. The germline V gene encodes CDR1 LGHNA and CDR2 YNFKEQ. CDR3 length equals 14 residues. V was clipped by 4 bases and J by 3 bases; unmatched bases: 2. Here the CDR3 DNA reads TGTGCCAGCAGCCCAGGGACTAGCGGCTACGAGCAGTACTTC. It encodes CASSPGTSGYEQYF.